The 13 T cell receptor beta chains presented below share a single source sample, sequenced in a study of T cells expressing NK-cell markers. TCRdb re-called the 5' RACE reads and catalogs CDR3 proteins one per entry, DNA excluded. The specimen's table records 120,000 to 150,000 distinct CDR3 sequences. The sequenced sample was blood T cells: a sorted CD56 or NKG2C T cell subset, CD4+ or CD8+ T cells, or bulk PBMC T cells (not recorded which). Source of these receptors: a man in his late teens or twenties in good health.

The chain is built from TRBV14 and TRBJ2-3; the D call from TCRdb, TRBD2, cannot be confirmed without DNA. The CDR3 has 15 amino acids. The V gene's germline CDR1 is SGHDN and CDR2 FVKESK. CDR3 region: CASSQVAGGEDTQYF.

The chain uses TRBV15 and TRBJ2-3; TCRdb calls TRBD2, which cannot be checked without DNA. CDR1 LNHNV and CDR2 YYDKDF come from the germline V gene (reference sequence). The CDR3 length is 17 residues. CDR3 region: CATSRLGLAGSTDTQYF.

The genes are TRBV4-1 and TRBJ2-3; absent DNA, TCRdb's TRBD2 call cannot be checked. Germline assignment: CDR1 MGHRA and CDR2 YSYEKL. CDR3 length equals 16 residues. CDR3 in amino acids: CASSHAGGLFTDTQYF.

The chain is built from TRBV2 and TRBJ2-1; TCRdb selects TRBD2, and the lack of DNA leaves this call unchecked. Germline V gene data show CDR1 as SNHLY and CDR2 as FYNNEI. The CDR3 spans 15 residues. CDR3 region: CASSGSGVSYYEQFF.

The chain links TRBV28 to TRBJ2-3; TCRdb picks TRBD2, but there is no DNA to check that call. Germline V CDR1 and CDR2: MDHEN, SYDVKM. The CDR3 is 17 amino acids. The CDR3 here is CASSLETSGSSTDTQYF.

The V and J genes are TRBV6-6 and TRBJ2-1. The CDR3 length is 11 residues. Per the germline V gene, CDR1 is MNHNY and CDR2 is SVGAGI (reference sequence). The CDR3 is CASMAGNEQFF.

This chain connects TRBV7-8 to TRBJ2-5; TCRdb's D call of TRBD1 is untestable without DNA. Germline loops: CDR1 SGHVS, CDR2 FQNEAQ. There are 14 residues in the CDR3. This CDR3 is CASSPRDRESAQYF.

The chain links TRBV3-1 to TRBJ2-1; TCRdb names TRBD1, which stays unverified in the absence of DNA. CDR3 length: 15 residues. The germline gives CDR1 LGHDT, CDR2 YNNKEL (reference sequence). The CDR3: CASSRGRDRYNEQFF.

The chain uses TRBV7-9 and TRBJ2-5; the TRBD1 assignment by TCRdb is unverifiable without DNA. This CDR3 has 16 amino acids. From germline, CDR1 is SEHNR and CDR2 FQNEAQ (reference sequence). The CDR3 sequence: CASRPKPRQNQETQYF.

The V call is TRBV20-1, the J call TRBJ2-1; absent DNA, TCRdb's TRBD1 call cannot be checked. The CDR3 contains 17 residues. Germline V gene sequence: CDR1 DFQATT, CDR2 SNEGSKA (reference sequence). The CDR3 spells CSAYTKAQWANYNEQFF.

The V and J genes are TRBV30 and TRBJ2-7; TCRdb outputs TRBD2, but without DNA this stays unchecked. The CDR3 totals 15 residues. The germline CDR1 and CDR2 sequences are GTSNPN and SVGIG (reference sequence). CDR3 sequence reads: CAWRPTSGRIYEQYF.

The V call is TRBV14, the J call TRBJ2-5; the TCRdb D gene call, TRBD1, has no DNA to confirm it. Per germline, CDR1 SGHDN and CDR2 FVKESK. The CDR3 consists of 15 residues. The CDR3 region is CASSQVSGTPWTQYF. The whole variable domain, filled in from reference TRBV14 and TRBJ2-5, reads EAGVTQFPSHSVIEKGQTVTLRCDPISGHDNLYWYRRVMGKEIKFLLHFVKESKQDESGMPNNRFLAERTGGTYSTLKVQPAELEDSGVYFCASSQVSGTPWTQYFGPGTRLLVL.

The chain recombines TRBV12-3 or TRBV12-4 with TRBJ1-1. The CDR3 spans 15 residues. The CDR3: CASSPSGGMNTEAFF.